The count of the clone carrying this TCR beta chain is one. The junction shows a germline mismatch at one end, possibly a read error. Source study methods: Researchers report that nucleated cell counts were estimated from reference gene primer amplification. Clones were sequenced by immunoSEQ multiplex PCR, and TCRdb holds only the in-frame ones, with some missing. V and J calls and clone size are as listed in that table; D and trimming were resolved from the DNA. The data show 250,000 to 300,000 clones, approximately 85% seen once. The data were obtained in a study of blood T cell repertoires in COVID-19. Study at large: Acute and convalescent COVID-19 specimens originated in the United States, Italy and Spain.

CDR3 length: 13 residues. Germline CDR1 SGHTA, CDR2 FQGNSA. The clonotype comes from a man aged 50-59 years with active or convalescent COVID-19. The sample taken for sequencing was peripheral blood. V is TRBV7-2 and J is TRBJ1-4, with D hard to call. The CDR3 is CASSLGTDEKLFF. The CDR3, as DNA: TGTGCCAGCAGCTTAGGAACTGATGAAAAACTGTTTTTT.